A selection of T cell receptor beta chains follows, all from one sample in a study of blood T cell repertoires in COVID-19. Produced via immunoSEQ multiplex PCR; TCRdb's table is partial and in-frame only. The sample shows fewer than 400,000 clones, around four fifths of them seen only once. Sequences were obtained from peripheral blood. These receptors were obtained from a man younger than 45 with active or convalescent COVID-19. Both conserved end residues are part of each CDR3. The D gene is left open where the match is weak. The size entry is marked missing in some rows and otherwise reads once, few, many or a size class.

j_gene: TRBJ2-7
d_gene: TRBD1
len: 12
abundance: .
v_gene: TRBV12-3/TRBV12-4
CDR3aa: CASRQGANEQYF
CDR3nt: TGTGCCAGCCGACAGGGGGCTAACGAGCAGTACTTC

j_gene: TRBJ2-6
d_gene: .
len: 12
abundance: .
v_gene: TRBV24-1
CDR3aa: CATSDTSSILTF
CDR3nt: TGTGCCACCAGTGATACTTCATCGATCCTGACTTTC

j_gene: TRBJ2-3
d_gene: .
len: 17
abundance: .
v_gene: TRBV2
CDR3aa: CASSGAGGAASTDTQYF
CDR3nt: TGTGCCAGCAGTGGGGCGGGCGGGGCCGCCAGCACAGATACGCAGTATTTT

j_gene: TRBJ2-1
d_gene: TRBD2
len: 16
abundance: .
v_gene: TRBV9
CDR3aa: CASSPGGGWADNEQFF
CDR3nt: TGTGCCAGCAGCCCCGGGGGGGGGTGGGCAGACAATGAGCAGTTCTTC

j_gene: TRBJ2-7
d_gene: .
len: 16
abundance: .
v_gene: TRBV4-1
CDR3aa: CASSQPSTDPTTKQYF
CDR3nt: TGCGCCAGCAGCCAACCCTCGACAGACCCTACTACGAAGCAGTACTTC

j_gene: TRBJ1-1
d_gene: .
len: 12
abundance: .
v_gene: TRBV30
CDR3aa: CAWSAGFAEAFF
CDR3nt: TGTGCCTGGAGTGCGGGGTTTGCTGAAGCTTTCTTT

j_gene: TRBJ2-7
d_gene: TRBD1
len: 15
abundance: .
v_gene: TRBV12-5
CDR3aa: CASGAGTGPFYEQYF
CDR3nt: TGTGCTAGTGGTGCCGGGACAGGGCCTTTTTACGAGCAGTACTTC

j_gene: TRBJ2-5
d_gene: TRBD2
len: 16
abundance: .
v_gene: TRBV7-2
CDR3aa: CASSLNSGACQETQYF
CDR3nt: TGTGCCAGCAGCTTAAATAGCGGGGCCTGCCAAGAGACCCAGTACTTC

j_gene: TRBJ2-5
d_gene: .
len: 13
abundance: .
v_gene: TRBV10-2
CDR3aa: CASSEAYKETQYF
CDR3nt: TGCGCCAGCAGTGAAGCGTACAAAGAGACCCAGTACTTC

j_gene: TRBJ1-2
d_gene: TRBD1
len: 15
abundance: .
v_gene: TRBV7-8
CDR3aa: CASSLARTGNNGYTF
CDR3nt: TGTGCCAGCAGCTTAGCCCGGACAGGGAACAATGGCTACACCTTC

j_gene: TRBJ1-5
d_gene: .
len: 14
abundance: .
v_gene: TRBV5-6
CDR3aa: CASSTTGTNQPQHF
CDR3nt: TGTGCCAGCAGCACTACAGGGACCAATCAGCCCCAGCATTTT

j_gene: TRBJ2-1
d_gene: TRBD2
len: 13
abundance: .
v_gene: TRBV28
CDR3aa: CAIAGGPLNEQFF
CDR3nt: TGTGCCATAGCGGGAGGGCCGCTCAATGAGCAGTTCTTC

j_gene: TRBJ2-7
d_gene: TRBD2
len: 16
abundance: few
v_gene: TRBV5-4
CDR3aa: CASSVGTSGRRYEQYF
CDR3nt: TGTGCCAGCAGCGTCGGGACTAGCGGGAGGCGGTACGAGCAGTACTTC

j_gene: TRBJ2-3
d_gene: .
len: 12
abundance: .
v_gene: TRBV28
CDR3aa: CASSAYGDTQYF
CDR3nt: TGTGCCAGCAGCGCGTACGGTGATACGCAGTATTTT

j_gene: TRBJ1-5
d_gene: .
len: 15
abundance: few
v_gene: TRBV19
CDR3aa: CASSIGAGFNQPQHF
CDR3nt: TGTGCCAGTAGTATAGGTGCGGGGTTCAATCAGCCCCAGCATTTT

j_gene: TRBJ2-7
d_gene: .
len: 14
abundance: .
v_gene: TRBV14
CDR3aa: CASSHHGLSYEQYF
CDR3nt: TGTGCCAGCAGCCATCATGGACTCTCCTACGAGCAGTACTTC

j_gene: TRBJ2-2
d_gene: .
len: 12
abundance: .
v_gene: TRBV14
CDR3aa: CASSQGGTILFF
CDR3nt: TGTGCCAGCAGCCAAGGAGGAACAATTCTGTTTTTT

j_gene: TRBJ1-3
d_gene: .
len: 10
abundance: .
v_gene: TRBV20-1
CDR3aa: CSAMAEAIYF
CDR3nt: TGCAGTGCTATGGCGGAGGCCATATATTTT

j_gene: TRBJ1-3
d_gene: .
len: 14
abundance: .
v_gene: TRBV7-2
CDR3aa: CASSPEGGRHTIYF
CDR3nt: TGTGCCAGCAGCCCAGAGGGCGGCCGCCACACCATATATTTT

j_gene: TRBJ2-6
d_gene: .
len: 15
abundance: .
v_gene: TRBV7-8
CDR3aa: CASSSSRVGANVLTF
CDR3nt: TGTGCCAGCAGCTCCTCCAGGGTTGGGGCCAACGTCCTGACTTTC

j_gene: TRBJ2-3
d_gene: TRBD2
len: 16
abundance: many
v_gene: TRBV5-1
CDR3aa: CASSLSGGGAADTQYF
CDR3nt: TGCGCCAGCAGCTTGTCGGGCGGGGGGGCCGCAGATACGCAGTATTTT

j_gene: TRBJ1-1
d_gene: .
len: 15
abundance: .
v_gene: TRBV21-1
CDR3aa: CASTPKQGGNTEAFF
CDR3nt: TGTGCCAGCACCCCGAAACAGGGGGGGAACACTGAAGCTTTCTTT

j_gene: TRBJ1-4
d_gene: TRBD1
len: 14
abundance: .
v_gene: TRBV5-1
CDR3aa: CASSPGGDNEKLFF
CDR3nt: TGCGCCAGCAGCCCAGGGGGTGATAATGAAAAACTGTTTTTT

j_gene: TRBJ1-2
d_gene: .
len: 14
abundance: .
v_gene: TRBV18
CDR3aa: CASSPSWRRGGYTF
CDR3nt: TGTGCCAGCTCACCAAGTTGGCGGAGGGGAGGCTACACCTTC

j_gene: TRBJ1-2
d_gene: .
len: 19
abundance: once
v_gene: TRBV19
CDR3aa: CASRPTGRFFTPSSYGYTF
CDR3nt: TGTGCCAGTAGGCCGACAGGCAGGTTTTTCACCCCTTCTTCCTATGGCTACACCTTC

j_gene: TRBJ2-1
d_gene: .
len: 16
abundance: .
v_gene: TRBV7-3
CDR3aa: CASSSPGLRSYNEQFF
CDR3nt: TGTGCCAGCAGCTCTCCAGGGTTAAGGTCCTACAATGAGCAGTTCTTC

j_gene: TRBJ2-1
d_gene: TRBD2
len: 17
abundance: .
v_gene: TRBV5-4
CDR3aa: CASSPGGALASYNEQFF
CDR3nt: TGTGCCAGCAGCCCGGGGGGGGCCCTAGCCTCCTACAATGAGCAGTTCTTC

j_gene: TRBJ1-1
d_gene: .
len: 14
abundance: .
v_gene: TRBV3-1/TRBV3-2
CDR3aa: CASSQGRDGQKAFF
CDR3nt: TGTGCCAGCAGCCAAGGGAGGGACGGTCAGAAGGCTTTCTTT

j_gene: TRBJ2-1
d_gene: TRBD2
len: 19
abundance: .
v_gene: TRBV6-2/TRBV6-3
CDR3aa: CASSYSRLAGVFYYNEQFF
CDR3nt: TGTGCCAGCAGTTACTCCCGACTAGCGGGAGTATTCTACTACAATGAGCAGTTCTTC

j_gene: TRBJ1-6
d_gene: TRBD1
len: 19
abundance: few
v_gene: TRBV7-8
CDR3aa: CASSLALGTASSYNSPLHF
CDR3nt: TGTGCCAGCAGCTTAGCCCTTGGGACAGCCAGCTCCTATAATTCACCCCTCCACTTT

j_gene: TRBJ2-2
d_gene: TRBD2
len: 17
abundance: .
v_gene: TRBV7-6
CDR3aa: CASSFRTSGANTGELFF
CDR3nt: TGTGCCAGCAGCTTCAGGACTAGCGGGGCGAACACCGGGGAGCTGTTTTTT

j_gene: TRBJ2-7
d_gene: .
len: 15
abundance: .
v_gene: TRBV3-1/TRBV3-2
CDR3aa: CASSPTSAVVHEQYF
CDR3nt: TGTGCCAGCAGCCCCACCAGCGCCGTCGTCCACGAGCAGTACTTC

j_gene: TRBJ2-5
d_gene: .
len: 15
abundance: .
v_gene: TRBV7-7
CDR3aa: CASSQGTGSGETQYF
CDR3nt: TGTGCCAGCAGCCAAGGTACAGGGAGTGGAGAGACCCAGTACTTC

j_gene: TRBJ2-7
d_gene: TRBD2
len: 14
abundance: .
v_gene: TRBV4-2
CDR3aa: CASSQVQDGREQYF
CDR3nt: TGTGCCAGCAGCCAAGTCCAAGACGGGAGGGAGCAGTACTTC

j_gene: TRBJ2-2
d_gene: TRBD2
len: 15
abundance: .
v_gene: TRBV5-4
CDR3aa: CASSAGTSGAGELFF
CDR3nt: TGTGCCAGCAGCGCCGGGACTAGCGGGGCCGGGGAGCTGTTTTTT

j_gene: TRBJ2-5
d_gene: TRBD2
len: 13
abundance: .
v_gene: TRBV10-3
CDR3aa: CAIADSGQETQYF
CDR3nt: TGTGCCATCGCAGATAGCGGGCAAGAGACCCAGTACTTC

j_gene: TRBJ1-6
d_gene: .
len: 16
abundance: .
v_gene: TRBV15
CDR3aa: CATSRDVSSYNSPLHF
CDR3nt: TGTGCCACCAGCAGAGACGTGAGCTCCTATAATTCACCCCTCCACTTT

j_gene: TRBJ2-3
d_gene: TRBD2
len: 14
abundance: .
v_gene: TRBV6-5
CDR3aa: CASSYSGGTDTQYF
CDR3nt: TGTGCCAGCAGTTACTCGGGGGGGACAGATACGCAGTATTTT

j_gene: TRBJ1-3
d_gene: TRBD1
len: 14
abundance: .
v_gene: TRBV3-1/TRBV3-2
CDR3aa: CASSKTGPGNTIYF
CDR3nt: TGTGCCAGCTCGAAGACAGGGCCAGGAAACACCATATATTTT

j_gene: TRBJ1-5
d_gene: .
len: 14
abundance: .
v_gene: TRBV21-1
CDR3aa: CASSKPGSNQPQHF
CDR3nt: TGTGCCAGCAGCAAACCGGGTAGCAATCAGCCCCAGCATTTT